Each of the 32 T cell receptor beta chains below was sequenced from the same sample in a study of T cell responses to AZD1222 COVID-19 vaccine (dated by TCRdb to the early 2020s). In the paper's terms, the time point label means: about 28 days (+/-7) after the second vaccine dose. Library prep was done by the immunoSEQ multiplex PCR assay. Not all clones reach the TCRdb copy of this immuneACCESS table, which keeps in-frame sequences only. Checked studies attribute under half of the gap to unresolved V genes and leave the rest unexplained. The sample includes 110,000 to 150,000 clones, with 92% observed a single time. Around 3.5% of the sample belongs to the ten largest clones. The sample consisted of peripheral blood, taken 28 days after the second AZD1222 dose. The receptors here all came from an adult who received the AZD1222 COVID-19 vaccine.

The chain links TRBV19 to TRBJ1-5, with no clear D. This CDR3 region has 13 residues. V was cut by 8 bases and J by 0 bases, with 8 bases left in between. The V gene's germline CDR1 is LNHDA and CDR2 SQIVND (reference sequence). The CDR3 DNA sequence: TGTGCCAGTGGGCCTCATAGCAATCAGCCCCAGCATTTT. Amino acid sequence: CASGPHSNQPQHF.

The rearrangement uses TRBV6-5 and TRBJ1-3; unclear D gene. This CDR3 contains 14 residues. V gave up 0 bases and J gave up 1 base, with 4 bases separating them. Germline V gene lookup returns CDR1 MNHEY and CDR2 SVGAGI. CDR3 protein: CASSYSRSGNTIYF. The CDR3 DNA follows: TGTGCCAGCAGTTACTCTAGGTCTGGAAACACCATATATTTT.

The rearrangement joins TRBV27 to TRBJ1-4; D gene ambiguous. Germline CDR1 MNHEY, CDR2 SMNVEV (reference sequence). CDR3 size: 14 residues. V lost 2 bases, J lost 3 bases, and 7 bases lay in between. CDR3 loop: CASSLGSANEKLFF. The CDR3 nucleotides are TGTGCCAGCAGTTTAGGGTCAGCTAATGAAAAACTGTTTTTT. The whole variable domain, filled in from reference TRBV27 and TRBJ1-4, reads EAQVTQNPRYLITVTGKKLTVTCSQNMNHEYMSWYRQDPGLGLRQIYYSMNVEVTDKGDVPEGYKVSRKEKRNFPLILESPSPNQTSLYFCASSLGSANEKLFFGSGTQLSVL.

The rearrangement uses TRBV29-1 and TRBJ2-1; 9 positions match TRBD1. J gave up 2 bases and V 1 base, and 9 bases lay outside the gene matches. Germline assignment: CDR1 SQVTM and CDR2 ANQGSEA. The CDR3 is 17 residues long. The CDR3 nucleotides are TGCAGCGTTGAAGTACGCGGACAGGGGCTTCCCTACAATGAGCAGTTCTTC. Translating gives CSVEVRGQGLPYNEQFF.

This rearrangement joins TRBV19 to TRBJ1-5, with TRBD1 matching over 7 bases. The CDR3 is made up of 16 amino acids. CDR1 is LNHDA, CDR2 SQIVND, per germline (reference sequence). J gave up 4 bases and V 8 bases, and 14 bases lay outside the gene matches. In DNA form, the CDR3 reads TGTGCCAGTGCGTTTGGACAGGCTCTTCGTAATCAGCCCCAGCATTTT. As protein: CASAFGQALRNQPQHF.

This rearrangement joins TRBV9 to TRBJ1-2; TRBD1 matches 7 bases. The J segment lost 7 bases and the V segment lost 0 bases, leaving 3 bases of the junction unmatched. The CDR3 spans 13 residues. Germline CDR1 and CDR2: SGDLS and YYNGEE. CDR3 sequence reads: CASSVATGSGYTF. The CDR3 bases are TGTGCCAGCAGCGTAGCGACAGGGAGTGGCTACACCTTC.

This chain joins TRBV4-3 and TRBJ2-3; D ambiguous. V was clipped by 0 bases and J by 4 bases, with 20 bases between them. Germline V gene sequence: CDR1 LGHNA, CDR2 YSLEER. This CDR3 is built from 18 residues. CDR3 nucleotides: TGCGCCAGCAGCCAAGATCTCCACAGATCTGAGTTCGCAGATACGCAGTATTTT. It codes for CASSQDLHRSEFADTQYF.

The V and J genes are TRBV7-2 and TRBJ1-2, with D possibly TRBD1 on 6 matching bases. The CDR3 consists of 12 residues. V was cut by 5 bases and J by 8 bases, with 12 bases left in between. Looked up from germline, CDR1 is SGHTA and CDR2 is FQGNSA. The CDR3 here is CASSQNREGYTF. The CDR3 DNA reads TGTGCCAGCAGCCAGAACAGGGAGGGCTACACCTTC. The full variable domain, rest sourced from reference TRBV7-2 and TRBJ1-2, is GAGVSQSPSNKVTEKGKDVELRCDPISGHTALYWYRQSLGQGLEFLIYFQGNSAPDKSGLPSDRFSAERTGGSVSTLTIQRTQQEDSAVYLCASSQNREGYTFGSGTRLTVV.

J is TRBJ1-5 and V is TRBV19, with D possibly being TRBD1 (5 bases). V was cut by 3 bases and J by 5 bases, with 11 bases left in between. The CDR3 contains 14 residues. The germline V gene has CDR1 LNHDA and CDR2 SQIVND (reference sequence). CDR3: CASSIWGSDQPQHF. In DNA form, the CDR3 reads TGTGCCAGTAGTATTTGGGGGTCCGATCAGCCCCAGCATTTT.

The chain couples TRBV10-3 to TRBJ1-4; TRBD1 might be the D (5 bases). Trimming pared 5 bases from V and 0 bases from J, leaving 7 bases between. In germline, CDR1 is ENHRY, CDR2 SYGVKD. The CDR3 covers 14 residues. In DNA form, the CDR3 reads TGTGCCATCAGTTCGACAGCAACTAATGAAAAACTGTTTTTT. Amino acid sequence: CAISSTATNEKLFF.

The gene calls are TRBV6-2 or TRBV6-3 and TRBJ1-1; 10 bases are shared with TRBD1. The CDR3 totals 16 residues. CDR1 MNHEY and CDR2 SVGEGT come from the germline V gene. Unmatched junction bases numbered 8, after V lost 4 bases and J lost 3 bases. CDR3 sequence reads: CASSSLTGGIDTEAFF. CDR3 DNA: TGTGCCAGCAGTTCCCTGACAGGGGGCATCGACACTGAAGCTTTCTTT.

The V gene is TRBV7-9, the J gene TRBJ1-2; D remains unclear. In germline, CDR1 is SEHNR, CDR2 FQNEAQ (reference sequence). The V end lost 8 bases, the J end lost 2 bases, and 15 bases lay between the germline ends. The CDR3 is 14 amino acids. The CDR3 here is CASHGSSSNYGYTF. The CDR3 DNA is TGTGCCAGCCACGGGAGCAGTTCCAACTATGGCTACACCTTC.

The CDR3 sequence: CASSFGAAGLYSNQPQHF. The CDR3 DNA reads TGTGCCAGCTCGTTTGGGGCAGCGGGACTCTATAGCAATCAGCCCCAGCATTTT. The rearrangement joins TRBV18 to TRBJ1-5, with a tentative D call TRBD1 (5 bases). The CDR3 has 18 residues. V lost 6 bases and J 0 bases, leaving 21 bases between the germline ends. CDR1 is KGHSH, CDR2 LQKENI, per germline.

The chain is built from TRBV12-3 or TRBV12-4 and TRBJ1-1; D is unclear. This CDR3 is built from 12 residues. Trimming cost V 6 bases and J 5 bases, with 10 bases left between them. The chain's CDR3 is CASRELGTEAFF. The DNA of the CDR3 is TGTGCCAGCAGAGAATTAGGGACTGAAGCTTTCTTT.

About this clone itself: An end of the junction does not agree with germline; a read error may underlie this. This chain uses TRBV28 with TRBJ1-2; no clear D gene. CDR1 MDHEN and CDR2 SYDVKM come from the germline V gene. There are 12 residues in the CDR3. The CDR3 spells CASSREQIGPLF. In nucleotides, the CDR3 is TGTGCCAGCAGCCGAGAGCAGATCGGACCCCTGTTC.

The rearrangement joins TRBV5-4 to TRBJ2-2, with TRBD2 identical over 11 bases. This CDR3 has 15 residues. Germline CDR1 SGHNT, CDR2 YYREEE (reference sequence). The trim removed 4 bases at V and 5 bases at J, leaving 4 bases unmatched. In DNA form, the CDR3 reads TGTGCCAGCAGCCCGCGACTAGCGGGAACCGGGGAGCTGTTTTTT. Its protein product is CASSPRLAGTGELFF.

This chain links TRBV2 with TRBJ2-1; 7 bases fit TRBD2. The CDR3 consists of 14 residues. The germline V gene encodes CDR1 SNHLY and CDR2 FYNNEI. The V gene end was trimmed by 7 bases and the J gene end by 4 bases; junction bases not matched to a gene: 7. As DNA, the CDR3 is TGTGCCAGCATGAGGACTAGGTCTTACAATGAGCAGTTCTTC. Encoded protein: CASMRTRSYNEQFF.

The chain employs TRBV5-1 and TRBJ1-4; no definite D call. V dropped 4 bases and J dropped 5 bases, with 12 bases sitting between them. CDR1 is SGHRS and CDR2 is YFSETQ in the germline V gene. The CDR3 loop spans 14 amino acids. CDR3 bases: TGCGCCAGCAGCCTGCAGTTTTCGAATGAAAAACTGTTTTTT. It translates to CASSLQFSNEKLFF.

The CDR3 region has the DNA TGTGCCAGCAGCCCGGGGGGCGGGAGCAACCATGAGCAGTTCTTC. Translating it yields CASSPGGGSNHEQFF. The chain has TRBV4-2 and TRBJ2-1; TRBD2 is a possible D gene (7 bases). V was cut by 4 bases and J by 8 bases, with 18 bases left in between. Looked up from germline, CDR1 is LGHNA and CDR2 is YNFKEQ. The CDR3 runs to 15 residues.

The V call is TRBV30, the J call TRBJ2-7; TRBD1 matches 9 bases. The CDR3 is 14 residues long. Losses at the gene ends were 3 bases for V and 0 bases for J; bases not matched to a gene: 3. Germline V lookup: CDR1 GTSNPN, CDR2 SVGIG (reference sequence). CDR3 in amino acids: CAWRETGGSYEQYF. The CDR3 nucleotides are TGTGCCTGGAGGGAGACAGGGGGCTCCTACGAGCAGTACTTC.

The chain employs TRBV30 and TRBJ2-1, with D perhaps matching TRBD2 (5 bases). V gave up 0 bases and J gave up 10 bases, with 10 bases separating them. The CDR3 runs to 12 residues. Germline V gene lookup returns CDR1 GTSNPN and CDR2 SVGIG (reference sequence). CDR3 in DNA: TGTGCCTGGAGTGTAGGCGGGCCAGAGCAGTTCTTC. Translation gives CAWSVGGPEQFF.

This clone was counted once. V usage is TRBV5-1 and J usage is TRBJ1-2; 7 nucleotides line up with TRBD1. Germline assignment: CDR1 SGHRS and CDR2 YFSETQ. The CDR3 runs 14 residues. Trimming took 4 bases from V and 1 from J; bases not matched to a gene: 4. The CDR3 region is CASSGYRGNYGYTF. The CDR3 region has the DNA TGCGCCAGCAGCGGATACAGGGGTAACTATGGCTACACCTTC.

This rearrangement joins TRBV5-1 to TRBJ2-1; 10 bases are a match to TRBD2. Germline CDR1 reads SGHRS; CDR2 reads YFSETQ. CDR3 size: 17 residues. V was pared by 0 bases and J by 4 bases, with 7 bases of the junction left unmatched. The CDR3 bases are TGCGCCAGCAGCTTGGGCCTAGCGGGAGAGCCTTACAATGAGCAGTTCTTC. This encodes CASSLGLAGEPYNEQFF.

CDR3 region: CASSSNRGGSTDTQYF. The CDR3, as DNA: TGTGCCAGCAGCTCGAACCGTGGGGGAAGCACAGATACGCAGTATTTT. The genes are TRBV5-5 and TRBJ2-3, with D perhaps being TRBD1 or TRBD2 (5 bases each). V lost 3 bases, J lost 0 bases, and 14 bases lay in between. The CDR3 extends over 16 amino acids. Germline V gene data show CDR1 as SGHKS and CDR2 as YYEKEE (reference sequence).

This chain uses TRBV7-2 with TRBJ1-5, with D possibly matching TRBD1 (5 bases). The germline V gene has CDR1 SGHTA and CDR2 FQGNSA. CDR3 length equals 15 residues. V lost 1 base and J lost 7, with 14 bases in between. CDR3 coding DNA: TGTGCCAGCAGCTTAGGGCGGGGGGGTAGGCAGCCCCAGCATTTT. This sequence encodes CASSLGRGGRQPQHF.

CDR3: CASSLVSGGNEQYF. DNA of the CDR3: TGTGCCAGCAGCTTGGTCTCGGGAGGGAACGAGCAGTACTTC. The chain employs TRBV5-6 and TRBJ2-7; 8 bases are shared with TRBD2. The CDR3 covers 14 residues. CDR1 and CDR2 (germline): SGHDT, YYEEEE. V dropped 0 bases and J dropped 5; count of bases not matched to a gene: 4.

The rearrangement links TRBV12-3 or TRBV12-4 to TRBJ1-6, with 7 bases matching TRBD1. CDR3 length: 13 residues. J gave up 10 bases and V 4 bases, and 4 bases lay outside the gene matches. The CDR3 nucleotides read TGTGCCAGCAGTTCTGACAGGGCCTCACCCCTCCACTTT. It is translated as CASSSDRASPLHF.

The V call is TRBV9, the J call TRBJ2-3; the D is unclear. Germline-derived CDR1 and CDR2 are SGDLS and YYNGEE. V was cut by 0 bases and J by 4 bases, with 6 bases left in between. The CDR3 runs to 13 residues. The CDR3 nucleotides are TGTGCCAGCAGCGTAGCAGTTTCAGATACGCAGTATTTT. It is translated as CASSVAVSDTQYF.

CDR3 protein: CASSSGTPGGEQFF. The CDR3 DNA reads TGTGCCAGCAGTTCCGGGACTCCCGGGGGTGAGCAGTTCTTC. The V gene is TRBV6-5, the J gene TRBJ2-1; TRBD2 is a possible D gene (6 bases). Germline V gene data show CDR1 as MNHEY and CDR2 as SVGAGI. The CDR3 loop spans 14 amino acids. Trimming left V 4 bases short and J 9 bases short, with 16 bases between.

The chain's CDR3 is CASSLGGGKETQYF. The CDR3 DNA reads as TGTGCCAGCAGCTTAGGGGGGGGGAAGGAGACCCAGTACTTC. The V call is TRBV7-7, the J call TRBJ2-5, with TRBD2 matching 7 bases. There are 14 residues in the CDR3. The ends lost 1 base at V and 5 bases at J; junction bases unmatched: 4. The germline V gene encodes CDR1 SSHAT and CDR2 FNYEAQ (reference sequence).

This rearrangement joins TRBV25-1 to TRBJ1-5; D is ambiguous. This CDR3 contains 11 residues. Trimming left V 3 bases short and J 11 bases short, with 8 bases between. Germline loops: CDR1 MGHDK, CDR2 SYGVNS. This CDR3 is CASSDSLTQHF. CDR3 nucleotide sequence: TGTGCCAGCAGTGACAGCCTGACCCAGCATTTT.

The chain links TRBV2 to TRBJ1-1; weak D call: TRBD1 (5 bases). Germline V lookup: CDR1 SNHLY, CDR2 FYNNEI. The CDR3 length is 11 residues. V was shortened by 4 bases and J by 10 bases, with 10 bases between the two germline ends. CDR3 DNA sequence: TGTGCCAGCAGTGCCGGGGGGTCAGCTTTCTTT. Its translation: CASSAGGSAFF.